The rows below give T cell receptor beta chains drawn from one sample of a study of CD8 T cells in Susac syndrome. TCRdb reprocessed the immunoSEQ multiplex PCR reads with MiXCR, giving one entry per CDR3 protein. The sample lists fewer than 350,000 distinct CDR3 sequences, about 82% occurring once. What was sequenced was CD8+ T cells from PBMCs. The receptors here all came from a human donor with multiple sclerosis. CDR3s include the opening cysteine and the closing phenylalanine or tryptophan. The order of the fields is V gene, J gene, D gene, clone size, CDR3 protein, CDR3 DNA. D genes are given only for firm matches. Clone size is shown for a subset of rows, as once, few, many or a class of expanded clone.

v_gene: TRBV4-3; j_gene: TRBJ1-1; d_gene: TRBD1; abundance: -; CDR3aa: CASSQDRQFGTGGSEAFF; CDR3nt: TGCGCCAGCAGCCAAGATAGACAGTTTGGGACAGGGGGTTCTGAAGCTTTCTTT
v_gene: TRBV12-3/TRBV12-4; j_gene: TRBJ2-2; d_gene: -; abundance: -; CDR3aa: CASSWQGGAGELFF; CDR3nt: TGTGCCAGCAGTTGGCAGGGAGGCGCCGGGGAGCTGTTTTTT
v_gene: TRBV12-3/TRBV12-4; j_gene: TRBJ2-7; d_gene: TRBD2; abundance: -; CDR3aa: CASRAGSYEQYF; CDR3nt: TGTGCCAGCCGAGCGGGGTCCTACGAGCAGTACTTC
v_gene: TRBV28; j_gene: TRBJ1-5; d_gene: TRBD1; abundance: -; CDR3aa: CASSLLTGRGVAQHF; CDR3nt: TGTGCCAGCAGTTTACTGACAGGGCGAGGGGTAGCCCAGCATTTT
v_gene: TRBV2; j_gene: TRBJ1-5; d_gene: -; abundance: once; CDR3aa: CASRSREWNQPQHF; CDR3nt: TGTGCCAGCCGAAGCAGGGAATGGAATCAGCCCCAGCATTTT
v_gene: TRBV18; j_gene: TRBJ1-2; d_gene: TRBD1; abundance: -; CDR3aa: CASRLGRPGTGGEGYTF; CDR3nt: TGTGCCAGCCGCCTAGGACGTCCCGGGACAGGGGGCGAAGGCTACACCTTC
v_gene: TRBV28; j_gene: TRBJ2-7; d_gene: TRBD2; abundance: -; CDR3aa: CASSWVAGGPPAYEQYF; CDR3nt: TGTGCCAGCAGTTGGGTAGCGGGAGGTCCTCCTGCCTACGAGCAGTACTTC
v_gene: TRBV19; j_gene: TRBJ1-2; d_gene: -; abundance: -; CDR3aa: CASGMNYGYTF; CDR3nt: TGTGCCAGCGGGATGAACTATGGCTACACCTTC
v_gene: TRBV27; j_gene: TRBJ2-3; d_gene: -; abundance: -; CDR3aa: CASSWDSTSWPDTQYF; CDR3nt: TGTGCCAGCAGTTGGGACTCAACCAGCTGGCCAGATACGCAGTATTTT
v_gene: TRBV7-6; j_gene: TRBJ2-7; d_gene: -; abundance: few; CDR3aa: CASRRTGSEQYF; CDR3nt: TGTGCCAGCAGGCGTACAGGGTCCGAGCAGTACTTC
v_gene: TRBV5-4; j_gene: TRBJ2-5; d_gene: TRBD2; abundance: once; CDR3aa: CASSPSRTSGSETQYF; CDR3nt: TGTGCCAGCAGCCCCTCAAGGACTAGCGGGAGTGAGACCCAGTACTTC
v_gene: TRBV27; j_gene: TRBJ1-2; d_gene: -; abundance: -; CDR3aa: CASSTAELYGYTF; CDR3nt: TGTGCCAGCAGTACTGCTGAACTCTATGGCTACACCTTC
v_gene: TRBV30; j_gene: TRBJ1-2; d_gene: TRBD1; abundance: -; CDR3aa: CAWEIDRGAGYTF; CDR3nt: TGTGCCTGGGAAATCGACAGGGGAGCTGGCTACACCTTC
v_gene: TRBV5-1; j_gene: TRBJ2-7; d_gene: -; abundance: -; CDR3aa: CASSFAGEYEQYF; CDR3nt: TGCGCCAGCAGCTTCGCAGGAGAATACGAGCAGTACTTC
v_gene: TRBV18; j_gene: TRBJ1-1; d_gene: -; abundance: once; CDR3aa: CASSPSDTPNTEAFF; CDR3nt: TGTGCCAGCTCACCATCGGACACTCCGAACACTGAAGCTTTCTTT
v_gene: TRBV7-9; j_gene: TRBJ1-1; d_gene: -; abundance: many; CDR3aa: CASSLWTAREAFF; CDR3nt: TGTGCCAGCAGCTTATGGACCGCCCGTGAAGCTTTCTTT
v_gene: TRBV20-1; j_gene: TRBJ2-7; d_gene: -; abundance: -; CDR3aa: CSARDFMATGYEQYF; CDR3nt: TGCAGTGCTAGAGATTTTATGGCAACAGGGTACGAGCAGTACTTC
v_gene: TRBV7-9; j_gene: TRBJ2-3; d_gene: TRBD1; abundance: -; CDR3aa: CASSHGQGLPDTQYF; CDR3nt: TGTGCCAGCAGCCACGGACAGGGCCTCCCAGATACGCAGTATTTT
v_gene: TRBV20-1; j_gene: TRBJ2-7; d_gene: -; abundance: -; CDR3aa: CSARVWRDKSRGLGLGSSSYEQYF; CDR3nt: TGCAGTGCTAGAGTTTGGCGGGACAAGTCCCGGGGGTTGGGGCTGGGGTCTAGCTCCTACGAGCAGTACTTC
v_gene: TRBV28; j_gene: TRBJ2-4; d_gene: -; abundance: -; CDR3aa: CASGAKNIQYF; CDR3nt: TGTGCCAGCGGGGCCAAAAACATTCAGTACTTC
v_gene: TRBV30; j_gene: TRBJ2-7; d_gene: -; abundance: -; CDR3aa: CAWDPGQRAYEQYF; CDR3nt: TGTGCCTGGGACCCTGGGCAGCGAGCCTACGAGCAGTACTTC
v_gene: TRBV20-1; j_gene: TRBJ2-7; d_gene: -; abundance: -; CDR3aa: CSAQPHSYEQYF; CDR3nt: TGCAGTGCGCAACCTCACTCCTACGAGCAGTACTTC
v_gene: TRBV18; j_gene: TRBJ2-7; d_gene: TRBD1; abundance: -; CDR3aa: CASSPKGQLYEQYF; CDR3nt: TGTGCCAGCTCACCAAAGGGACAGCTCTACGAGCAGTACTTC
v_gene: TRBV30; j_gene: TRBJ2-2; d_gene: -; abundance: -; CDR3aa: CAWNGNTGELFF; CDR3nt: TGTGCCTGGAACGGGAACACCGGGGAGCTGTTTTTT
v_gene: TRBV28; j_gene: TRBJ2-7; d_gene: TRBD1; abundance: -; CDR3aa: CASSFTGGGYEQYF; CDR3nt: TGTGCCAGCAGTTTCACAGGGGGTGGTTACGAGCAGTACTTC
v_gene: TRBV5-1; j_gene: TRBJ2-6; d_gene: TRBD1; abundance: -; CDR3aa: CASSFSQGASGANVLTF; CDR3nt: TGCGCCAGCAGCTTTTCTCAGGGGGCATCCGGGGCCAACGTCCTGACTTTC
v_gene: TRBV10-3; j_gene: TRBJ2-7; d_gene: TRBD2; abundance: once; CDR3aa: CAISESGKNLYEQYF; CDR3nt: TGTGCCATCAGTGAGAGCGGGAAAAATCTCTACGAGCAGTACTTC
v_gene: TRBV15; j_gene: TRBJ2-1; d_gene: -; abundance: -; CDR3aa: CATSPTRSSYNEQFF; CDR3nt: TGTGCCACCAGCCCAACCAGGAGCTCCTACAATGAGCAGTTCTTC
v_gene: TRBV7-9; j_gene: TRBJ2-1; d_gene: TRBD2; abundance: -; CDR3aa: CASSLATGLAEYNEQFF; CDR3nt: TGTGCCAGCAGCTTAGCGACCGGACTAGCGGAGTACAATGAGCAGTTCTTC
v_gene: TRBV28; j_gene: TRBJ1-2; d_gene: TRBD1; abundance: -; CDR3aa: CASRPRQGAYGYTF; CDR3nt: TGTGCCAGCAGGCCCAGACAGGGGGCCTATGGCTACACCTTC
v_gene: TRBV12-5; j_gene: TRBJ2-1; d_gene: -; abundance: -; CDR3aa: CASGLAHPGLDASSSYNEQFF; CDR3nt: TGTGCTAGTGGTTTGGCCCACCCGGGGTTGGATGCCTCAAGCTCCTACAATGAGCAGTTCTTC
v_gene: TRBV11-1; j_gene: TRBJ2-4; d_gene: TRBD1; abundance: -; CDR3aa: CASSSSDRGWGLIAKNIQYF; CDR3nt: TGTGCCAGCAGCTCAAGCGACAGGGGATGGGGTCTAATAGCCAAAAACATTCAGTACTTC
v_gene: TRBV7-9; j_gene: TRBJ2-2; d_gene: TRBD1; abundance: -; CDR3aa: CASRAGTGATGELFF; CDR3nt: TGTGCCAGCAGGGCCGGGACAGGCGCCACCGGGGAGCTGTTTTTT
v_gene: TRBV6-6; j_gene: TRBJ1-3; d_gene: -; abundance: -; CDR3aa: CASSHKASTIYF; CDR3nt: TGTGCCAGCAGTCACAAGGCGTCCACCATATATTTT
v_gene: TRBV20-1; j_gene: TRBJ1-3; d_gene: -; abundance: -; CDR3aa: CSARPEKGEAMRNTIYF; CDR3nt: TGCAGTGCTAGACCTGAAAAGGGAGAGGCTATGAGAAACACCATATATTTT
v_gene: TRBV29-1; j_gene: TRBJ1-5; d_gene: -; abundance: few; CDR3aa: CSVEGLPRVQPQHF; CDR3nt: TGCAGCGTTGAAGGATTACCGAGGGTGCAGCCCCAGCATTTT
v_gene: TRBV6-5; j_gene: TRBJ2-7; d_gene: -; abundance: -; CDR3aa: CASSYSGDTYEQYF; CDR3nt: TGTGCCAGCAGTTACTCGGGAGATACCTACGAGCAGTACTTC
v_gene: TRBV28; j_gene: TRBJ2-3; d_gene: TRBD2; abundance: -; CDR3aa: CASSPRTSGLTDTQYF; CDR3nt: TGTGCCAGCAGTCCCCGGACTAGCGGGCTGACAGATACGCAGTATTTT
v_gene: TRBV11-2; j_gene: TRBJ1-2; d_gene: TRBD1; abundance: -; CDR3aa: CASSSPGTGINYGYTF; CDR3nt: TGTGCCAGCAGCTCGCCCGGGACAGGGATCAACTATGGCTACACCTTC
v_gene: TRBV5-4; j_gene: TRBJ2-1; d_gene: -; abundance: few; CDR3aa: CASSLVVSEQFF; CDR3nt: TGTGCCAGCAGCTTGGTAGTAAGTGAGCAGTTCTTC
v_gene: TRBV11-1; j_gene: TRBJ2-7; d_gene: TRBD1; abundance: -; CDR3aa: CASSRGQFTGWNEQYF; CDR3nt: TGTGCCAGCAGCCGGGGACAGTTTACAGGCTGGAACGAGCAGTACTTC
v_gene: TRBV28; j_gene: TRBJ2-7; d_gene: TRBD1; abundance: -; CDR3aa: CASSPPGQGLDSSYEQYF; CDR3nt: TGTGCCAGCAGCCCTCCGGGACAGGGATTAGACAGCTCCTACGAGCAGTACTTC
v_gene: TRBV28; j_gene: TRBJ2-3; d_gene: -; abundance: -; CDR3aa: CASSFKSTDTQYF; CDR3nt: TGTGCCAGCAGTTTTAAGAGCACAGATACGCAGTATTTT
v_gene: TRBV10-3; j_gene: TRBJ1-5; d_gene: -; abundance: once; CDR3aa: CAISESYTLGPDQPQHF; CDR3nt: TGTGCCATCAGTGAGTCGTATACCCTCGGGCCGGATCAGCCCCAGCATTTT
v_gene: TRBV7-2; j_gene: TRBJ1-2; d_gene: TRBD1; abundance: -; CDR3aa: CASSFGTVAYGYTF; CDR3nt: TGTGCCAGCAGCTTCGGGACAGTGGCCTATGGCTACACCTTC
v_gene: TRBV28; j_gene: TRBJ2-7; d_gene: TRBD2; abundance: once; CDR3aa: CASSVGLAGVNEQYF; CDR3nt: TGTGCCAGCAGTGTCGGACTAGCGGGAGTAAACGAGCAGTACTTC
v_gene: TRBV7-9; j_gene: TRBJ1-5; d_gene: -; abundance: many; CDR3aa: CASSFGQSNQPQHF; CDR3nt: TGTGCCAGCAGCTTTGGCCAGTCAAATCAGCCCCAGCATTTT
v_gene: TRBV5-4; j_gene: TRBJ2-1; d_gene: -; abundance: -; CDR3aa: CASSRVNEQFF; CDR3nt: TGTGCCAGCAGCAGGGTTAATGAGCAGTTCTTC
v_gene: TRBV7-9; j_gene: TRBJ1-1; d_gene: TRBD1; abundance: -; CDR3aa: CASSSTRGTGLNTEAFF; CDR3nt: TGTGCCAGCAGCTCCACCCGAGGGACAGGGTTGAACACTGAAGCTTTCTTT
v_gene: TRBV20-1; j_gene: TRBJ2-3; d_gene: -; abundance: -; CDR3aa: CSAHLQDSPSPSTDTQYF; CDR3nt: TGCAGTGCTCACCTACAGGATTCCCCCAGCCCTAGCACAGATACGCAGTATTTT
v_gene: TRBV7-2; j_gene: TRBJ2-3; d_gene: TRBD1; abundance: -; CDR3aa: CASSPGQGWGTDTQYF; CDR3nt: TGTGCCAGCAGCCCCGGACAGGGTTGGGGCACAGATACGCAGTATTTT
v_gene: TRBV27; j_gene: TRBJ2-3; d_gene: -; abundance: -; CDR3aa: CASSGIGSTDTQYF; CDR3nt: TGTGCCAGCAGTGGGATCGGGAGTACAGATACGCAGTATTTT
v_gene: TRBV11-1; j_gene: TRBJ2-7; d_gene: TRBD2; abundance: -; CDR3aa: CASSLKAGTSGRSYEQYF; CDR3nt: TGTGCCAGCAGCTTAAAGGCCGGGACTAGCGGGAGATCCTACGAGCAGTACTTC
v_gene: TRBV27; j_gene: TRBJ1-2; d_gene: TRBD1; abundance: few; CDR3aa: CASSSGQGNYGYTF; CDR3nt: TGTGCCAGCAGTTCGGGACAGGGTAACTATGGCTACACCTTC
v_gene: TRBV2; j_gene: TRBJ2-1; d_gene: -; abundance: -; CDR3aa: CASSDVRSYNEQFF; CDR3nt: TGTGCCAGCAGTGACGTTCGGTCCTACAATGAGCAGTTCTTC
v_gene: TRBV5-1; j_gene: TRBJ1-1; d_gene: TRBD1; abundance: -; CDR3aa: CASSLVGGGLFPNTEAFF; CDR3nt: TGCGCCAGCAGCTTGGTCGGAGGGGGCTTGTTCCCTAACACTGAAGCTTTCTTT
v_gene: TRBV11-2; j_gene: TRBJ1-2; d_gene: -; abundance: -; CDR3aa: CASSLVGCFGACRTLNYGYTF; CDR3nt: TGTGCCAGCAGCTTAGTAGGCTGTTTCGGGGCCTGTAGGACCCTCAACTATGGCTACACCTTC